These 10 T cell receptor beta chains share one sample of origin, sequenced in a study of OX40 agonist ivuxolimab in advanced cancers. Clones were read by immunoSEQ multiplex PCR, and TCRdb kept only the in-frame ones, dropping some. The sample yields 60,000 to 65,000 clones, around 84% seen once. The sample consisted of CD4+ or CD8+ T cells sorted from blood, taken in a trial of the OX40 agonist ivuxolimab. Receptors originate from an adult with an advanced solid tumor such as melanoma, head and neck, liver or kidney cancer.

This chain joins TRBV30 and TRBJ2-1, with 7 bases lining up with TRBD1. Trimming cost V 2 bases and J 4 bases; bases outside gene matches: 5. Germline CDR1 and CDR2: GTSNPN and SVGIG (reference sequence). The CDR3 loop spans 14 amino acids. The CDR3 bases are TGTGCCTGGAGTAAGGGGGCTTCTTACAATGAGCAGTTCTTC. Residues: CAWSKGASYNEQFF.

This clone was seen only once. V gene TRBV7-9 combines with J gene TRBJ1-4; possibly TRBD1 for D (6 bases). V gave up 4 bases and J gave up 8 bases, with 14 bases separating them. The CDR3 spans 14 residues. The V gene's germline CDR1 is SEHNR and CDR2 FQNEAQ (reference sequence). The CDR3 DNA follows: TGTGCCAGCAGCTCCGGGATCCAGGGGGAAAAACTGTTTTTT. Residues: CASSSGIQGEKLFF.

The chain recombines TRBV5-1 with TRBJ2-2; D assignment may be TRBD1 or TRBD2 (6 bases each). The germline CDR1 and CDR2 sequences are SGHRS and YFSETQ. V lost 1 base and J lost 7, with 14 bases in between. This CDR3 comprises 15 residues. CDR3: CASSLMGGLSGELFF. CDR3 nucleotide sequence: TGCGCCAGCAGCTTGATGGGGGGCTTGAGCGGGGAGCTGTTTTTT.

This chain links TRBV7-9 with TRBJ2-5, with D hard to call. The DNA end favors TRBJ2-7, so the J call may be wrong. Germline V gene data show CDR1 as SEHNR and CDR2 as FQNEAQ (reference sequence). There are 12 residues in the CDR3. CDR3 DNA sequence: TGTGCCAGCAGCTTGACGGGTTACGAGCAGTACTTC. Its translation: CASSLTGYEQYF.

The rearrangement joins TRBV9 to TRBJ2-1; TRBD1 agrees at 9 bases. CDR1 is SGDLS, CDR2 YYNGEE, per germline. V shed 0 bases, J shed 6 bases, and the junction held 16 bases outside the gene matches. The CDR3 is 19 residues long. The CDR3 loop reads CASSVEVRSWDRAFNEQFF. The CDR3 nucleotides are TGTGCCAGCAGCGTAGAAGTCCGCAGTTGGGACAGGGCCTTCAATGAGCAGTTCTTC.

The V call is TRBV19, the J call TRBJ1-4, with a tentative D call TRBD1 (6 bases). Per germline, CDR1 LNHDA and CDR2 SQIVND (reference sequence). The CDR3 extends over 16 amino acids. Trimming cost V 3 bases and J 8 bases, with 19 bases left between them. CDR3 coding DNA: TGTGCCAGTAGTATGAGGTCGGGAGAGGGGGAAGAAAAACTGTTTTTT. This gives the protein CASSMRSGEGEEKLFF.

The V gene is TRBV5-6, the J gene TRBJ2-3; TRBD2 matches at 11 bases. Trimming took 2 bases from V and 7 from J; bases not matched to a gene: 9. Germline lookup yields CDR1 SGHDT and CDR2 YYEEEE. CDR3 size: 16 residues. The DNA of the CDR3 is TGTGCCAGCAGCTTTTTTAGCGGGGGGGGTACTAATACGCAGTATTTT. It is translated as CASSFFSGGGTNTQYF.

The V gene is TRBV11-3, the J gene TRBJ1-6, with D perhaps matching TRBD1 (6 bases). CDR3 length equals 13 residues. The germline V gene has CDR1 SGHNT and CDR2 YENEEA. Deletions cut 5 bases from V and 8 bases from J, with 10 bases between. The CDR3 region is CASSQGPDSPLHF. The CDR3 region has the DNA TGTGCCAGCAGCCAGGGGCCGGATTCACCCCTCCACTTT. The variable domain in full, completed from reference TRBV11-3 and TRBJ1-6, reads EAGVVQSPRYKIIEKKQPVAFWCNPISGHNTLYWYLQNLGQGPELLIRYENEEAVDDSQLPKDRFSAERLKGVDSTLKIQPAELGDSAVYLCASSQGPDSPLHFGNGTRLTVT.

The chain links TRBV7-3 to TRBJ2-3; D not resolved. Germline assignment: CDR1 SGHTA and CDR2 FQGTGA. Deletions cut 2 bases from V and 1 base from J, with 13 bases between. This CDR3 has 16 residues. The CDR3, as DNA: TGTGCCAGCAGCTTAGGCACCTCCGGCGGCACAGATACGCAGTATTTT. Protein sequence: CASSLGTSGGTDTQYF.

To note about this clone: Compared with germline, one end of the junction differs, possibly owing to a read error. Other DNA sequences in this specimen translate into the identical CDR3. The chain carries TRBV29-1 and TRBJ2-5; D is undetermined. Per the germline V gene, CDR1 is SQVTM and CDR2 is ANQGSEA. CDR3 size: 15 residues. The CDR3 protein is CSVAGRAPAQETQYF. Written as DNA, the CDR3 is TGCAGCGTTGCCGGTCGGGCCCCCGCCCAAGAGACTCAGTACTTC. Looking up the rest from reference TRBV29-1 and TRBJ2-5 gives the full variable domain: SAVISQKPSRDICQRGTSLTIQCQVDSQVTMMFWYRQQPGQSLTLIATANQGSEATYESGFVIDKFPISRPNLTFSTLTVSNMSPEDSSIYLCSVAGRAPAQETQYFGPGTRLLVL.